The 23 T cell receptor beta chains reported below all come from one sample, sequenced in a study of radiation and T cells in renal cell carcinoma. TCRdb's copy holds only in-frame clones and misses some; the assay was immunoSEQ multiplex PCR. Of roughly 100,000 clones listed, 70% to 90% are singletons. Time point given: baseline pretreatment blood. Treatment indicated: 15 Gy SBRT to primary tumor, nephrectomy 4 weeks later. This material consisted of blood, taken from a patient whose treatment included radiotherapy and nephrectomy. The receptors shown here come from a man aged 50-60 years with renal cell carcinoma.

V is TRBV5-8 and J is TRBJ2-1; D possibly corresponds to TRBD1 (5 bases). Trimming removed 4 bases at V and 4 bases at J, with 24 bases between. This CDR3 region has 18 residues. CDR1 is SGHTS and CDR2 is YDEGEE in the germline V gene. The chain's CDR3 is CASSPALGDRATYNEQFF. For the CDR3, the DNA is TGTGCCAGCAGCCCTGCGTTGGGCGACAGAGCAACTTACAATGAGCAGTTCTTC.

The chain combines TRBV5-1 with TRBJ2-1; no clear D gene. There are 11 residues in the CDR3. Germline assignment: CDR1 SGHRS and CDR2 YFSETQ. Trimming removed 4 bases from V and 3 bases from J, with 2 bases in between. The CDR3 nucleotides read TGCGCCAGCAGCGTCTACAATGAGCAGTTCTTC. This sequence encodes CASSVYNEQFF. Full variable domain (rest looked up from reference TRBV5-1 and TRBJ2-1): KAGVTQTPRYLIKTRGQQVTLSCSPISGHRSVSWYQQTPGQGLQFLFEYFSETQRNKGNFPGRFSGRQFSNSRSEMNVSTLELGDSALYLCASSVYNEQFFGPGTRLTVL.

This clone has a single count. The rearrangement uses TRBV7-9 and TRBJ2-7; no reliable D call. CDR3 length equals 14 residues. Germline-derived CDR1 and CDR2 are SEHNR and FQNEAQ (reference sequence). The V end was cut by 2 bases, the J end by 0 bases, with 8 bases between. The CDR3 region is CASSLSGSSYEQYF. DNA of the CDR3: TGTGCCAGCAGCTTAAGTGGCTCCTCCTACGAGCAGTACTTC.

In DNA, the CDR3 is TGTGCCAGCAGCCAAGGGACTAGCGGGAAAAGGGTGTTCTTC. Amino acids: CASSQGTSGKRVFF. V gene TRBV14 combines with J gene TRBJ2-1; 12 bases fit TRBD2. J gave up 15 bases and V 1 base, and 7 bases lay outside the gene matches. This CDR3 has 14 residues. Germline loops: CDR1 SGHDN, CDR2 FVKESK.

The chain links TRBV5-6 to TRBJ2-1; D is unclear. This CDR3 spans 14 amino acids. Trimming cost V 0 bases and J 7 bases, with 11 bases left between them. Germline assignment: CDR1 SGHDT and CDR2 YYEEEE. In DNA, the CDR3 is TGTGCCAGCAGCTTGGCCTGGGTGAATAATGAGCAGTTCTTC. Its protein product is CASSLAWVNNEQFF.

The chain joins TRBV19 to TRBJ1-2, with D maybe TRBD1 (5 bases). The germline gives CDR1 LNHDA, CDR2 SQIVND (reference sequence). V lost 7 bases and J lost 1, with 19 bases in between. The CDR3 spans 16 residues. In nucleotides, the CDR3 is TGTGCCAGTACCCGAGCCCCATTTGACAGTAACTATGGCTACACCTTC. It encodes CASTRAPFDSNYGYTF.

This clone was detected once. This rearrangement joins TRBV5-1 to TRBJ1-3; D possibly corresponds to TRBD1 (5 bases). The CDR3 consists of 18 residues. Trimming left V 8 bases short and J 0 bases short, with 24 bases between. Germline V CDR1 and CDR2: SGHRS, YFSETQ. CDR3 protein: CASSWGRLPIDSGNTIYF. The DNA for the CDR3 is TGCGCCAGTAGTTGGGGCAGACTACCGATCGACTCTGGAAACACCATATATTTT.

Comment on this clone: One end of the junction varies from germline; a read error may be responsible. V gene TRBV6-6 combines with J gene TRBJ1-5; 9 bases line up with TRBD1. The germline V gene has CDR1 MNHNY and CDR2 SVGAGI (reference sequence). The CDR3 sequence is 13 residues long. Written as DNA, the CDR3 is TGTGCCAGCAGTCAAAGCGTTGGACAGGGGCCGGATTTT. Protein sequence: CASSQSVGQGPDF.

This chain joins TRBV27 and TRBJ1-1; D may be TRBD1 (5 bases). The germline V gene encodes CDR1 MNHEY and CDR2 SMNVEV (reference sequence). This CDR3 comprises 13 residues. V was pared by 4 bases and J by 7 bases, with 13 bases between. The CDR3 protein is CASSYPGRSEAFF. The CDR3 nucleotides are TGTGCCAGCAGTTACCCGGGACGGAGTGAAGCTTTCTTT.

The CDR3 DNA sequence: TGCGCCAGCAGCTTGGCCTTAGCGGGTGGCTCCTACGAGCAGTACTTC. It yields the protein CASSLALAGGSYEQYF. V usage is TRBV5-1 and J usage is TRBJ2-7, with 7 bases fitting TRBD2. CDR3 length: 16 residues. V trimming: 0 bases; J trimming: 0 bases; junction bases outside the gene matches: 6. Per the germline V gene, CDR1 is SGHRS and CDR2 is YFSETQ.

CDR3 DNA: TGTGCCAGCAGTACCCCGGACACCAAGAGCTCCTACGAGCAGTACTTC. This codes for CASSTPDTKSSYEQYF. The chain combines TRBV28 with TRBJ2-7, with D perhaps matching TRBD1 (5 bases). Per the germline V gene, CDR1 is MDHEN and CDR2 is SYDVKM. The CDR3 extends over 16 amino acids. Trimming shortened V by 5 bases and J by 0 bases, and 17 bases separated the two germline ends. The full variable domain, in which reference TRBV28 and TRBJ2-7 provide the parts outside the CDR3, is DVKVTQSSRYLVKRTGEKVFLECVQDMDHENMFWYRQDPGLGLRLIYFSYDVKMKEKGDIPEGYSVSREKKERFSLILESASTNQTSMYLCASSTPDTKSSYEQYFGPGTRLTVT.

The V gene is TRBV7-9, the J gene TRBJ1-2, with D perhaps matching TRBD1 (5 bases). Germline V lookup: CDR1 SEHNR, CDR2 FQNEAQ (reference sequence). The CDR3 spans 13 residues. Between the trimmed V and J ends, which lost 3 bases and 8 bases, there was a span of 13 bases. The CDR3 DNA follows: TGTGCCAGCAGCTTCTCACAGGTTTCGGGCTACACCTTC. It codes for CASSFSQVSGYTF.

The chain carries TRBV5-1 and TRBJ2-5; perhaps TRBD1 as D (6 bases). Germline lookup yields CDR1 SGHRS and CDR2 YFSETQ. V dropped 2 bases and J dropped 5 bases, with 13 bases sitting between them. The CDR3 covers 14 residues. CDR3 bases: TGCGCCAGCAGCTTTGACAGGCCCGGGGAGACCCAGTACTTC. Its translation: CASSFDRPGETQYF. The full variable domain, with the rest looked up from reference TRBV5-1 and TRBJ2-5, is KAGVTQTPRYLIKTRGQQVTLSCSPISGHRSVSWYQQTPGQGLQFLFEYFSETQRNKGNFPGRFSGRQFSNSRSEMNVSTLELGDSALYLCASSFDRPGETQYFGPGTRLLVL.

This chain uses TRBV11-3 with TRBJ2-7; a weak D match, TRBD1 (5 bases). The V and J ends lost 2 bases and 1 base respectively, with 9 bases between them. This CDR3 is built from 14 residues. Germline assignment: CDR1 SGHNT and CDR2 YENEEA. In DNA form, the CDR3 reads TGTGCCAGCAGCTTACCGACAGCTTCCTACGAGCAGTACTTC. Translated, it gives CASSLPTASYEQYF.

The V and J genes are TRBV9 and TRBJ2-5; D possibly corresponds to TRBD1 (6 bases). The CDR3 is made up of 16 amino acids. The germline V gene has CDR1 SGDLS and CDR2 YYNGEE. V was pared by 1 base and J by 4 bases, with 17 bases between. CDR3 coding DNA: TGTGCCAGCAGCGTAAATCCCCTGGGACAATCAGAGACCCAGTACTTC. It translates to CASSVNPLGQSETQYF.

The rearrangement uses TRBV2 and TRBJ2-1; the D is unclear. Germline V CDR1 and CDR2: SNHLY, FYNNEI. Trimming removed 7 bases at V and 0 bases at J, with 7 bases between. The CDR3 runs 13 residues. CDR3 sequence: CASNPHSYNEQFF. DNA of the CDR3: TGTGCCAGCAACCCACACTCCTACAATGAGCAGTTCTTC.

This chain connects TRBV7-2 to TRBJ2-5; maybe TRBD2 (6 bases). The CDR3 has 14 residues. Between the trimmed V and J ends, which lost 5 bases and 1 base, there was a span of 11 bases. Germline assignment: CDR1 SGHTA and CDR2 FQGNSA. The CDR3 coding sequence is TGTGCCAGCAGCACGGGGACTGTCCAAGAGACCCAGTACTTC. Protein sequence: CASSTGTVQETQYF.

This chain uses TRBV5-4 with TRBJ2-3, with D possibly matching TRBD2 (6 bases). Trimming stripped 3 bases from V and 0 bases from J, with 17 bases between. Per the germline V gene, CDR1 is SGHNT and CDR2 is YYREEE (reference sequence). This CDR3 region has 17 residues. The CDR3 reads CASSSRTLAISTDTQYF. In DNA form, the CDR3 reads TGTGCCAGCAGCTCCAGAACCCTAGCGATTAGCACAGATACGCAGTATTTT.

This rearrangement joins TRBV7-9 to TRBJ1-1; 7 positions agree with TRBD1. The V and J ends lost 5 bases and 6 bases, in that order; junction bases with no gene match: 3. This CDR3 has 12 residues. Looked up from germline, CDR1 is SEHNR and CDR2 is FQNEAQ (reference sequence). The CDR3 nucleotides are TGTGCCAGCAGCCGGGACAGCCCTGAAGCTTTCTTT. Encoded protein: CASSRDSPEAFF.

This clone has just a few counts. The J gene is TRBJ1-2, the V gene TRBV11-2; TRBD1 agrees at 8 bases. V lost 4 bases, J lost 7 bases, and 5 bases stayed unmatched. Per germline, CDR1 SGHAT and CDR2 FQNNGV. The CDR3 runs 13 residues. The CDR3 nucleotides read TGTGCCAGCAGCTCCGACAGGGGCGGTGGCTACACCTTC. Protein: CASSSDRGGGYTF.

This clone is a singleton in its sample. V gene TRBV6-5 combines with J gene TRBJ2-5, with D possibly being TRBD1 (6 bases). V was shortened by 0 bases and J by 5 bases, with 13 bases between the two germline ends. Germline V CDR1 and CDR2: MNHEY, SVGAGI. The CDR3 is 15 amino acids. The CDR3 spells CASSYSGRGWETQYF. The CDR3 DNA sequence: TGTGCCAGCAGTTACTCAGGCAGGGGATGGGAGACCCAGTACTTC.

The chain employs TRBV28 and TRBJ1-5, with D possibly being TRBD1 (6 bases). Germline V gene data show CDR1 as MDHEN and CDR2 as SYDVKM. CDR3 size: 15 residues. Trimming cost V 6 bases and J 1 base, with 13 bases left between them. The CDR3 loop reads CASRGGPSSNQPQHF. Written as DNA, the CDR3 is TGTGCCAGCAGAGGGGGGCCCTCAAGCAATCAGCCCCAGCATTTT.

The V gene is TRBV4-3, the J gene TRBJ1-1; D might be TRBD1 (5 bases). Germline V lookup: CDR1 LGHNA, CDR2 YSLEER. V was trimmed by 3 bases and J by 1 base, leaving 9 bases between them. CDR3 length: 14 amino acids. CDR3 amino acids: CASSHLDRNTEAFF. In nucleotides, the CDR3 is TGCGCCAGCAGCCACCTCGACAGGAACACTGAAGCTTTCTTT.